This TCR beta chain was sequenced during a study of beta chain features in type 1 diabetes. Study results and caveats: All four CD4+ subsets from Type 1 diabetes patients carried moderately but significantly shorter TCRB CDR3s.

CD4+ naive, central memory, regulatory and stem cell-like memory subsets were isolated by sorting on CD45RO/CCR7/CD25/CD127/CD95/CD27. The V and J ends lost 0 bases and 1 base respectively, with 4 bases between them. Germline V gene lookup returns CDR1 SGDLS and CDR2 YYNGEE. This CDR3 is 13 amino acids long. To note about this clone: The antigen is undetermined. Other nucleotide sequences in the sample specify the same CDR3.

Expressed TCRB transcripts got sequenced, as all isolated RNA was reverse transcribed. About 3.57 million reads were obtained on average from naive, central memory and regulatory T cell samples. Assay used: immunoSEQ multiplex PCR; TCRdb lists only in-frame clones, some missing. The sample contains some 160,000 clones, approximately 8.8% of which appear only once. This clonotype was sampled from a young woman with type 1 diabetes. The rearrangement links TRBV9 to TRBJ1-1; D gene ambiguous. The sequencing input was central memory CD4+ T cells from blood. Here the CDR3 reads CASSVAGNTEAFF. CDR3 in DNA: TGTGCCAGCAGCGTAGCCGGGAACACTGAAGCTTTCTTT. The full variable domain, in which reference TRBV9 and TRBJ1-1 provide the parts outside the CDR3, is DSGVTQTPKHLITATGQRVTLRCSPRSGDLSVYWYQQSLDQGLQFLIQYYNGEERAKGNILERFSAQQFPDLHSELNLSSLELGDSALYFCASSVAGNTEAFFGQGTRLTVV.